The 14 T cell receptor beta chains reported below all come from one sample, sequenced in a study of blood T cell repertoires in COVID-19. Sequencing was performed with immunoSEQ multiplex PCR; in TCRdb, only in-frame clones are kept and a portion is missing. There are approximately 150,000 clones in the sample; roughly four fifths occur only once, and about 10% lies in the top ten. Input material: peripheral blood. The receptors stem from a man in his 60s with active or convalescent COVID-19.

CDR3 nucleotide sequence: TGTGCTAGTGGTTTGGTACGGGTATACCGGGGTAATCAGCCCCAGCATTTT. Translating gives CASGLVRVYRGNQPQHF. The chain uses TRBV12-5 and TRBJ1-5; D not certain. This CDR3 is built from 17 residues. V was cut by 0 bases and J by 4 bases, with 16 bases left in between. CDR1 is LGHNT, CDR2 FRNRAP, per germline.

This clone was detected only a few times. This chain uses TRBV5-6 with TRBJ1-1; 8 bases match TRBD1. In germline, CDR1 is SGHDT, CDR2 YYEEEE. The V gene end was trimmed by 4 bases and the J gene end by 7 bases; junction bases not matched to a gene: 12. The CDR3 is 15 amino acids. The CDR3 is CASSLIAGGRGEAFF. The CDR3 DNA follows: TGTGCCAGCAGCCTTATTGCAGGGGGCAGGGGTGAAGCTTTCTTT.

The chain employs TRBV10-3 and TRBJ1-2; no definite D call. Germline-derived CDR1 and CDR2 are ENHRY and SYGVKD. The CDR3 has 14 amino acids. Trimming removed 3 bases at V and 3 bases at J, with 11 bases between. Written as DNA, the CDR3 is TGTGCCATCAGTGAATCGGCAGCGGACTATGGCTACACCTTC. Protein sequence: CAISESAADYGYTF.

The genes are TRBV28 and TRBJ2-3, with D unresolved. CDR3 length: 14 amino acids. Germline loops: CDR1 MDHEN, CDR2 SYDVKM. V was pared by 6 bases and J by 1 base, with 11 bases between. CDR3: CASSPGRGTDTQYF. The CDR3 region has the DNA TGTGCCAGCAGCCCTGGCCGGGGCACAGATACGCAGTATTTT.

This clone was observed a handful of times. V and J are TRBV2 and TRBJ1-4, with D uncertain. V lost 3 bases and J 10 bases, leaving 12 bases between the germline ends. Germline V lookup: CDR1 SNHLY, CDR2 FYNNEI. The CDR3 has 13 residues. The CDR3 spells CASSDSRVGKLFF. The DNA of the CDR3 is TGTGCCAGCAGTGATTCGAGGGTGGGAAAACTGTTTTTT.

The CDR3 sequence: CASSYSSFGGGPNTGELFF. The DNA for the CDR3 is TGTGCCAGCAGTTACTCGAGTTTCGGGGGAGGGCCCAACACCGGGGAGCTGTTTTTT. This chain links TRBV6-2 or TRBV6-3 with TRBJ2-2, with 7 nucleotides matching TRBD2. The CDR3 runs 19 residues. The V segment lost 0 bases and the J segment 2 bases; nucleotides outside the gene matches: 12. The germline V gene has CDR1 MNHEY and CDR2 SVGEGT.

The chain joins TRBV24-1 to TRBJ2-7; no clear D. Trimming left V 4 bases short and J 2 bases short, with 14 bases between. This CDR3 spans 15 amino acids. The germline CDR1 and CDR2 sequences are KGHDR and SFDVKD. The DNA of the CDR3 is TGTGCCACCAGTGACTCCCGCAGACTCCCCTACGAGCAGTACTTC. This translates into CATSDSRRLPYEQYF.

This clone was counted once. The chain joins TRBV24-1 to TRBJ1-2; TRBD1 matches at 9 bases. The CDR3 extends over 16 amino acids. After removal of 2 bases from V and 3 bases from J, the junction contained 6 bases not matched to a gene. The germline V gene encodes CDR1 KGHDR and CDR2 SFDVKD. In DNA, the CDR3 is TGTGCCACCAGTGATTCTGGGACAGGGAGCGACTATGGCTACACCTTC. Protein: CATSDSGTGSDYGYTF.

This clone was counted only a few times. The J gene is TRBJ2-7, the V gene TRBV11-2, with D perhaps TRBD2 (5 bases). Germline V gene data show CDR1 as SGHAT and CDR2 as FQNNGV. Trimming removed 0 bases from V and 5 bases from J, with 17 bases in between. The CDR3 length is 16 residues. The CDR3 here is CASSLDGGSPRHEQYF. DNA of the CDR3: TGTGCCAGCAGCTTAGACGGAGGCTCCCCGAGACACGAGCAGTACTTC.

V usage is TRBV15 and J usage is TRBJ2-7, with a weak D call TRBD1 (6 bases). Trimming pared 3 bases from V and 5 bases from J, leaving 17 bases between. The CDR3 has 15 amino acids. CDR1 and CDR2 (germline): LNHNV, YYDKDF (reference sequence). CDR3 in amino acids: CATSSRQVSWDEQYF. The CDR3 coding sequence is TGTGCCACCAGCAGCAGACAGGTCTCATGGGACGAGCAGTACTTC.

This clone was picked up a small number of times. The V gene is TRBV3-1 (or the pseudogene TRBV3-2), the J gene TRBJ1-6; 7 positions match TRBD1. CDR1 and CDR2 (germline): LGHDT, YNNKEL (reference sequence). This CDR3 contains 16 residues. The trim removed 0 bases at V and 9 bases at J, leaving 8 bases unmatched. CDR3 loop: CASSQDFRDRLSPLHF. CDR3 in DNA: TGTGCCAGCAGCCAAGATTTTAGGGACAGACTTTCACCCCTCCACTTT.

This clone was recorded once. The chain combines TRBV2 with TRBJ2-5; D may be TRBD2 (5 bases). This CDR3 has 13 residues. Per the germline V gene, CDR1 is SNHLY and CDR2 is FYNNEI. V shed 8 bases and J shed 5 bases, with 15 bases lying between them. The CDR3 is CASDGRGLETQYF. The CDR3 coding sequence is TGTGCCAGCGACGGAAGAGGGTTGGAGACCCAGTACTTC.

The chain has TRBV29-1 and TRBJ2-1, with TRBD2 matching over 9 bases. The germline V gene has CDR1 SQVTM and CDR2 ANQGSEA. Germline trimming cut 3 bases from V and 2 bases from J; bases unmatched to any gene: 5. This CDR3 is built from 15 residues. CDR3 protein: CSVEGGGRAYNEQFF. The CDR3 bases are TGCAGCGTTGAGGGCGGCGGGAGGGCCTACAATGAGCAGTTCTTC.

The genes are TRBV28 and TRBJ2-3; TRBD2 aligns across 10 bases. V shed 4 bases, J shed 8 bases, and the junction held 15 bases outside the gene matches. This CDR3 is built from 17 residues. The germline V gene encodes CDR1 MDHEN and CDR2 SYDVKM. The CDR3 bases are TGTGCCAGCAGTTCAGCGGGAGGGCCCCGGGAATCGGTTACGCAGTATTTT. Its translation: CASSSAGGPRESVTQYF. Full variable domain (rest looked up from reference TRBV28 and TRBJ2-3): DVKVTQSSRYLVKRTGEKVFLECVQDMDHENMFWYRQDPGLGLRLIYFSYDVKMKEKGDIPEGYSVSREKKERFSLILESASTNQTSMYLCASSSAGGPRESVTQYFGPGTRLTVL.